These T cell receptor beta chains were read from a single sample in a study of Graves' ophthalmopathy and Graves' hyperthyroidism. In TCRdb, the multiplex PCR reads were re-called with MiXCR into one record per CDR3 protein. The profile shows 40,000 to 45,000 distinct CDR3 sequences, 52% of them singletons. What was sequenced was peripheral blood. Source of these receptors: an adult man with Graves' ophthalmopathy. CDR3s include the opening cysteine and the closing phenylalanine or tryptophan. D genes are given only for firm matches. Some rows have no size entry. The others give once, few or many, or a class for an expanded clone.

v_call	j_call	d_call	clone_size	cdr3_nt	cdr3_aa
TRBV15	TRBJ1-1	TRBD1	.	TGTGCCACCAGCAGATCACTGGGACAGGGTGATTTTGCTGAAGCTTTCTTT	CATSRSLGQGDFAEAFF
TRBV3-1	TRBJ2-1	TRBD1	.	TGTGCCAGCAGCCTACAAACAGGGGGCTACAATGAGCAGTTCTTC	CASSLQTGGYNEQFF
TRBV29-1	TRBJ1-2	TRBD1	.	TGCAGCGTAGCCGGGACAGGGTTTGGCTACGCCTTC	CSVAGTGFGYAF
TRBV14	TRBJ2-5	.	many	TGTGCCAGCAGCCGCCCCGGCACTAGTGGGACCCAGTACTTC	CASSRPGTSGTQYF
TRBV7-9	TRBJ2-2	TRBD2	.	TGTGCCAGCAGCTCGACTAGCGGAAACACCGGGGAGCTGTTTTTT	CASSSTSGNTGELFF
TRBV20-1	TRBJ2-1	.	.	TGCAGTGCACCCTCGGACGACCAGTTCTACAATGAGCAGTTCTTC	CSAPSDDQFYNEQFF
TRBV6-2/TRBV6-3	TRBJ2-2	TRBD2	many	TGTGCCAGCAGTAGAGGGACTAGACACACCGGGGAGCTGTTTTTT	CASSRGTRHTGELFF
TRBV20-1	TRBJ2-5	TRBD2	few	TGCAGTGCGCGTCCTCCTAGCGGGGGTCAAGAGACCCAGTACTTC	CSARPPSGGQETQYF
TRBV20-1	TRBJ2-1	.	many	TGCAGTGCTAGTGGAGGGGGGGCTTACAATGAGCAGTTCTTC	CSASGGGAYNEQFF
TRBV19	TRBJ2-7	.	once	TGTGTCAGTAGTACCTCCAGGGGCTACGAGCAGTACTTC	CVSSTSRGYEQYF
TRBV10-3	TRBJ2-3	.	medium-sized	TGTGCCATCAGTGACCGGCCCGGTCCCACAGATACGCAGTATTTT	CAISDRPGPTDTQYF
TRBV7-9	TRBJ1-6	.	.	TGTGCCAGCAGCTTAGTTTGGGGGGGCGATAATTCACCCCTCCACTTT	CASSLVWGGDNSPLHF
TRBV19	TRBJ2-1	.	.	TGTGCCACCCTCGGGAGCTGGACGAATGAGCAGTTCTTC	CATLGSWTNEQFF
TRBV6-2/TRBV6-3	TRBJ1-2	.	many	TGTGCCAGCAAGAGCGAATATGGCTACACCTTC	CASKSEYGYTF
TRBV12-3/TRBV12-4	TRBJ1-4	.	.	TGTGCCAGCAGCATGGGCGGGGAATCTAATGAAAAACTGTTTTTT	CASSMGGESNEKLFF
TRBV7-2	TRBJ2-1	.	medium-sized	TGTGCCAGCACCCCGAGGGGTAATTACAATGAGCAGTTCTTC	CASTPRGNYNEQFF
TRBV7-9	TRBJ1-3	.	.	TGTGCCAGCAGCCCCGACCTGGGGTACAAGGGAAACACCATATATTTT	CASSPDLGYKGNTIYF
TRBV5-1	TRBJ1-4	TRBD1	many	TGCGCCAGCAGCATCACAGGGGCTGAGAATGAAAAACTGTTTTTT	CASSITGAENEKLFF
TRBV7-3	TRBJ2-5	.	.	TGTGCCAGCAGCGTCCGAGGGAGGGGGCGAGAGACCCAGTACTTC	CASSVRGRGRETQYF
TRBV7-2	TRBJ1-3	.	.	TGTGCCAGCACCGGGGACTCTGGAAACACCATATATTTT	CASTGDSGNTIYF
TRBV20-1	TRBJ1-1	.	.	TGCAGTGCTAGGGCGTCGGACTTCGCTGAAGCTCTCTTT	CSARASDFAEALF
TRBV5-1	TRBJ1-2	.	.	TGCGCCAGCAGCATGGAAGCATATGGCTACACCTTC	CASSMEAYGYTF
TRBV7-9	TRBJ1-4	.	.	TGTGCCAGCAGCCCGACAGCTAATGAAAAACTGTTTTTT	CASSPTANEKLFF
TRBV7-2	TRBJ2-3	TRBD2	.	TGTGCCGGCAGCTTAACTAGCGGGGGGATCGCAGATACGCAGTATTTT	CAGSLTSGGIADTQYF
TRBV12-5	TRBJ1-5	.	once	TGTGCTAGTGGTTTCGGCAATCAGCCCCAGCATTTT	CASGFGNQPQHF
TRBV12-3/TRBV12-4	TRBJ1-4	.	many	TGTGCCAGCAGTTTGGGGCAGGCAGTTGAAAAACTGTTTTTT	CASSLGQAVEKLFF
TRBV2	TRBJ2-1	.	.	TGTGCCAGCAGTGTGACGGCGTTGGAGTTCTTC	CASSVTALEFF
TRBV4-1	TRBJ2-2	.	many	TGCGCCAGCAGCCAAGCCGGGATCACCGGGGAGCTGTTTTTT	CASSQAGITGELFF
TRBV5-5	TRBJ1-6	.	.	TGTGCCAGCAGCTTGGGACAGGATACACCCCTCCACTTT	CASSLGQDTPLHF
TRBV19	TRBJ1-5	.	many	TGTGCCAGTAGTATGACCGGGGGGGGGAATCAGCCCCAGCATTTT	CASSMTGGGNQPQHF
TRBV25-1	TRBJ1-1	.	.	TGTGCCAGCGCTATTTCCTTAGCGGGAGGGGCCACTGAAGCTTTCTTT	CASAISLAGGATEAFF
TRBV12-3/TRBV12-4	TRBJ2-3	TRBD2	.	TGTGCCAGCAGTTTAGGACGCGGGAGGGCCACAGATACGCAGTATTTT	CASSLGRGRATDTQYF
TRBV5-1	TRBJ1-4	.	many	TGCGCCAGCAGCTTGGGGGGGGATGAAAAACTGTTTTTT	CASSLGGDEKLFF
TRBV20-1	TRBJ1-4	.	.	TGCAGTGCTAGGCCGGGGTTAGGGGAAAAACCGTCTTTT	CSARPGLGEKPSF
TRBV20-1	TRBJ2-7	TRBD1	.	TGCAGTGCTAGAGTAATCACGGACAGGGGATTCACCGGGGAGCTGTACTTC	CSARVITDRGFTGELYF
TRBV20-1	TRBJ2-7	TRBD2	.	TGCAGCCAGGCGGGGGGCCCTCACGAGCAGTACTTC	CSQAGGPHEQYF
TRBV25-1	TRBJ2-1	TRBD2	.	TGTGCCAGCATCCCAACTGGGACTAGCGGGAGGGCATTGAATGAGCAGTTCTTC	CASIPTGTSGRALNEQFF
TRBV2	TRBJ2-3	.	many	TGTGCCAGCAGTCAAGAGGCCGCCTCAGGGGAAAAGCAGTATTTT	CASSQEAASGEKQYF
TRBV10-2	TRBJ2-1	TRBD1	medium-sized	TGCGCCAGCAGGGGGGGACAGGGGTCCAATGAGCAGTTCTTC	CASRGGQGSNEQFF
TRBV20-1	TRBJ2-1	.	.	TGCAGTGCTTCCCGAGCAGGGATGAATGAGCAGTTCTTC	CSASRAGMNEQFF
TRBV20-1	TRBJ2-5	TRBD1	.	TGCAGTGCTAGAGTGTATAGGGGGCGGCAGCAAGAGACCCAGTACTTC	CSARVYRGRQQETQYF
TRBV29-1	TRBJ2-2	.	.	TGCAGCGTCAGATCCGGTGGGAGAACCGGGGAGCTGTTTTTT	CSVRSGGRTGELFF
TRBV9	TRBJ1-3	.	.	TGTGCCAGCAGCGTAGTCGGGGGAGGCTCTGGAAACACCATATATTTT	CASSVVGGGSGNTIYF
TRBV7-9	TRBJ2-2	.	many	TGTGCCAGCAGCTTAGTGATCGGGGAGCTGTTTTTT	CASSLVIGELFF
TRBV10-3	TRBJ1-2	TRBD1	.	TGTGCCATCAGTGATCTACAGGGGGCTGGCTACACCTTC	CAISDLQGAGYTF
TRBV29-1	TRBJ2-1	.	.	TGCAGCGTGGAATGGTTTGACAGGAGTTCCTACAATGAGCAGTTCTTC	CSVEWFDRSSYNEQFF
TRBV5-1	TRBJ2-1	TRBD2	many	TGCGCCAGCAGCCCCTCACTAGCGGGAGCCAACAATGAGCAGTTCTTC	CASSPSLAGANNEQFF
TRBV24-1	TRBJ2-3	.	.	TGTGCCACCAGTGATTTGTCTACCGGAACAGATACGCAGTATTTT	CATSDLSTGTDTQYF
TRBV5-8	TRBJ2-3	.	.	TGTGCCAGCAGTCTGGACTTGCCAGATACGCAGTATTTT	CASSLDLPDTQYF
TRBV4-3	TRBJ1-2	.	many	TGCGCCAGCAGCCAAGAGAGTAGGCAGGCCGGGGGCTACACCTTC	CASSQESRQAGGYTF
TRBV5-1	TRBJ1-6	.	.	TGCGCCAGCAGCTTAAATTCACCCCTCCACTTT	CASSLNSPLHF
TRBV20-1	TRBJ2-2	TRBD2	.	TGCAGTGCTAGAGATATTGGGTCGGGGGGGCTGTTTTTT	CSARDIGSGGLFF
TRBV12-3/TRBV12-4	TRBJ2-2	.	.	TGTGCCAGCAGTTTTAAAGTGTTTCGCACCGGGGAGCTGTTTTTC	CASSFKVFRTGELFF
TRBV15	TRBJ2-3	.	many	TGTGCCACCAGGGCCTTCCCCAGCACAGATACGCAGTATTTT	CATRAFPSTDTQYF
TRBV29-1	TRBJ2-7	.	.	TGCAGTTTGGGGGCACCCTACGCCTACGAGCAGTACTTC	CSLGAPYAYEQYF